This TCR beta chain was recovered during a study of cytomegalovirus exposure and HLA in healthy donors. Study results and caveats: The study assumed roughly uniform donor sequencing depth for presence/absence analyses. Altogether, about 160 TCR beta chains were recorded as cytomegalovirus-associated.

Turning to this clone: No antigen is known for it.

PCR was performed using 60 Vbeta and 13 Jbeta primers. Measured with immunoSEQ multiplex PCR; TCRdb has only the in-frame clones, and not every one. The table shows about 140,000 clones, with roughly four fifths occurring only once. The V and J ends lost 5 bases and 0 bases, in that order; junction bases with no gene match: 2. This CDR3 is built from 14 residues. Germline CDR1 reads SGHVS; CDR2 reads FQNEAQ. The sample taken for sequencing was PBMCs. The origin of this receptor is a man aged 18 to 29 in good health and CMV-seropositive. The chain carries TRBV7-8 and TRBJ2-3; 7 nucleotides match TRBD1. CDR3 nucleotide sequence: TGTGCCAGCAGCCGGACAGGTAGCACAGATACGCAGTATTTT. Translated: CASSRTGSTDTQYF.